Below, 8 T cell receptor beta chains from the same sample are listed, as sequenced in a study of cytomegalovirus exposure and HLA in healthy donors. Researchers ran the PCR with 60 Vbeta and 13 Jbeta primers. TCRdb keeps only in-frame clones here, not all; method: immunoSEQ multiplex PCR. The sample records about 140,000 clones, more than 60% being singletons. The material sequenced was PBMCs. The receptor set was obtained from a female donor in good health and CMV-seronegative.

This clone was observed a few times. The J gene is TRBJ1-3, the V gene TRBV27, with unresolved D. The germline V and J ends were trimmed by 2 bases and 1 base, with 6 bases remaining between them. The CDR3 sequence is 14 residues long. Looked up from germline, CDR1 is MNHEY and CDR2 is SMNVEV (reference sequence). The CDR3 region is CASSLTGSGNTIYF. In DNA form, the CDR3 reads TGTGCCAGCAGTTTAACGGGGTCTGGAAACACCATATATTTT.

V and J are TRBV6-6 and TRBJ2-5, with D tentatively TRBD2 (6 bases). There are 13 residues in the CDR3. CDR1 and CDR2 from the germline V gene are MNHNY and SVGAGI (reference sequence). Between the trimmed V and J ends, which lost 8 bases and 2 bases, there was a span of 12 bases. CDR3 residues: CASEDYLQETQYF. CDR3 in DNA: TGTGCCAGCGAGGACTACCTACAAGAGACCCAGTACTTC.

This chain connects TRBV10-3 to TRBJ1-1; TRBD1 might be the D (5 bases). With 0 bases removed from V and 9 bases from J, the gap between germline ends came to 8 bases. The germline CDR1 and CDR2 sequences are ENHRY and SYGVKD. The CDR3 runs to 12 residues. CDR3 nucleotide sequence: TGTGCCATCAGTGAGTCGGGGGGGAAAGCTTTCTTT. It encodes CAISESGGKAFF.

CDR3 DNA sequence: TGTGCCAGCAGTGAACGACAGGGGTGGACAGATACGCAGTATTTT. Translated: CASSERQGWTDTQYF. This chain links TRBV2 with TRBJ2-3; 8 bases line up with TRBD1. Per the germline V gene, CDR1 is SNHLY and CDR2 is FYNNEI. The CDR3 runs 15 residues. Losses at the gene ends were 2 bases for V and 3 bases for J; bases not matched to a gene: 4.

J is TRBJ1-2 and V is TRBV19; D possibly corresponds to TRBD1 (5 bases). Germline V gene sequence: CDR1 LNHDA, CDR2 SQIVND (reference sequence). V was clipped by 5 bases and J by 8 bases, with 15 bases between them. The CDR3 spans 13 residues. CDR3 DNA sequence: TGTGCCAGTAGTTGGGGCCTCGGGTGGGGCTACACCTTC. Protein product: CASSWGLGWGYTF.

V is TRBV6-1 and J is TRBJ1-1; 9 bases are a match to TRBD1. CDR1 is MNHNS and CDR2 is SASEGT in the germline V gene. V lost 6 bases and J lost 4; bases outside the gene matches: 0. The CDR3 length is 12 residues. The CDR3 DNA is TGTGCCAGCAGGACAGGGGGCACTGAAGCTTTCTTT. It specifies CASRTGGTEAFF.

This chain connects TRBV19 to TRBJ2-1; 7 bases match TRBD2. The germline V gene has CDR1 LNHDA and CDR2 SQIVND (reference sequence). The junction had 16 bases not matched to a gene; V was cut back by 4 bases and J by 7 bases. This CDR3 contains 17 residues. Here the CDR3 reads CASSRGSSGENRNEQFF. CDR3 bases: TGTGCCAGTAGTAGGGGGTCTAGCGGAGAAAACAGGAATGAGCAGTTCTTC.

The chain carries TRBV27 and TRBJ2-3; perhaps TRBD1 as D (5 bases). Trimming removed 2 bases from V and 1 base from J, with 7 bases in between. CDR3 length: 14 amino acids. Germline CDR1 reads MNHEY; CDR2 reads SMNVEV (reference sequence). CDR3 in amino acids: CASSLVGGTDTQYF. As DNA, the CDR3 is TGTGCCAGCAGTTTAGTAGGGGGCACAGATACGCAGTATTTT.